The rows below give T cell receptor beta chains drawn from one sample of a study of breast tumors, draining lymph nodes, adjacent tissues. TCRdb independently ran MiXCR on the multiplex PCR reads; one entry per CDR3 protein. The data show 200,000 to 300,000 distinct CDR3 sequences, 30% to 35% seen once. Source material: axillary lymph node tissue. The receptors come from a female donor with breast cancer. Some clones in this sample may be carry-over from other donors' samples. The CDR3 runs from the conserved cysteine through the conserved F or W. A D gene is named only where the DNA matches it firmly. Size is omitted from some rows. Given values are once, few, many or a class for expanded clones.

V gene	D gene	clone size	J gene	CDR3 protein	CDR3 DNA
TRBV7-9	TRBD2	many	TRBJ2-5	CASSLAGTSVSQYF	TGTGCCAGCAGCTTAGCGGGGACTAGCGTTTCCCAGTACTTC
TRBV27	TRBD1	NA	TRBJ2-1	CASRKTGTYNEQFF	TGTGCCAGCAGAAAGACAGGGACATACAATGAGCAGTTCTTC
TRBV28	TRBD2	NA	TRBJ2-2	CASSLILGGTITGELFF	TGTGCCAGCAGTTTGATTCTGGGGGGGACCATCACCGGGGAGCTGTTTTTT
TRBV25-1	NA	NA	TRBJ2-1	CASKVDVEQFF	TGTGCCAGCAAGGTGGACGTTGAGCAGTTCTTC
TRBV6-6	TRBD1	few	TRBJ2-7	CASRTGGSYEQYF	TGTGCCAGCAGGACAGGGGGATCCTACGAGCAGTACTTC
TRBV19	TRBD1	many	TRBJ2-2	CASSIGDRVPNTGELFF	TGTGCCAGTAGTATAGGAGACAGGGTCCCCAACACCGGGGAGCTGTTTTTT
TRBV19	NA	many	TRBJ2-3	CASSILSGVADTQYF	TGTGCCAGTAGTATTTTGTCAGGGGTAGCAGATACGCAGTATTTT
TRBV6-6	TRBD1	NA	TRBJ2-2	CASSYPTGGANTGELFF	TGTGCCAGCAGTTACCCGACAGGGGGCGCAAACACCGGGGAGCTGTTTTTT
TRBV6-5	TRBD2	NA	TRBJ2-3	CASSHGGLGAGDTQYF	TGTGCCAGCAGTCACGGGGGACTAGGGGCGGGAGATACGCAGTATTTT
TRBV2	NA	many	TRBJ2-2	CASIRDTPRTGELFF	TGTGCCAGCATTAGGGACACTCCGAGGACCGGGGAGCTGTTTTTT
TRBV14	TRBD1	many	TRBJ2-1	CASSQAGQGYSYNEQFF	TGTGCCAGCAGCCAAGCTGGACAGGGATACTCCTACAATGAGCAGTTCTTC
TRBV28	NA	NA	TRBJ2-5	CASSSAGSETQDF	TGTGCCAGCAGTTCGGCTGGATCAGAGACCCAGGACTTC
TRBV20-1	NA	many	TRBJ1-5	CSASNLRDSNQPQHF	TGCAGTGCTAGTAATCTCAGGGATAGCAATCAGCCCCAGCATTTT
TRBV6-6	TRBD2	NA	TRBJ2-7	CASSHSPTSGSHEQYF	TGTGCCAGCAGTCACTCGCCAACTAGCGGGAGTCATGAGCAGTACTTC
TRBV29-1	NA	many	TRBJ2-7	CSVTIPGGGEQYF	TGCAGCGTTACAATCCCCGGCGGAGGCGAGCAGTACTTC
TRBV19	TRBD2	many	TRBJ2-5	CASSRTSGQETQYF	TGTGCCAGTAGTAGAACTAGCGGGCAAGAGACCCAGTACTTC
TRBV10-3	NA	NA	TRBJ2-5	CAIKSKGDGETQYF	TGTGCCATCAAGTCGAAAGGGGATGGGGAGACCCAGTATTTC
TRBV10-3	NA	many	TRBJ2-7	CAISEANFGTPYEQYF	TGTGCCATCAGTGAGGCCAACTTTGGGACACCCTACGAGCAGTACTTC
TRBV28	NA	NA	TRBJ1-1	CASSRMNTEAFF	TGTGCCAGCAGCAGAATGAACACTGAAGCTTTCTTT
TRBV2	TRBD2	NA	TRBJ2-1	CASSEFPSGRYEQFF	TGTGCCAGCAGTGAGTTCCCTAGCGGGAGATATGAGCAGTTCTTC
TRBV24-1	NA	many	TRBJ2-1	CATSDPSRGGPYNEQFF	TGTGCCACCAGTGACCCCAGCAGGGGGGGGCCCTACAATGAGCAGTTCTTC
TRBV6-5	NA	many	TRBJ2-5	CASSYTPSGETQYF	TGTGCCAGCAGTTACACTCCTAGTGGGGAGACCCAGTACTTC
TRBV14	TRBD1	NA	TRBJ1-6	CASSRQGIHSPLHF	TGTGCCAGCAGCCGACAGGGAATTCATTCACCCCTCCACTTT
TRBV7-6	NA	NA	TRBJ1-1	CASSLPRQGANTEAFF	TGTGCCAGCAGCCTACCGCGGCAGGGCGCGAACACTGAAGCTTTCTTT